What follows are 24 T cell receptor beta chains derived from one specimen sequenced in a study of T cells in localized non-small cell lung cancer. TCRdb keeps only in-frame clones here, not all; method: immunoSEQ multiplex PCR. The table has roughly 18,000 clones, about 85% seen once. The input for sequencing was peripheral blood, taken before any cancer treatment. The receptors shown here come from a female donor over 55 with stage I lung adenocarcinoma.

This rearrangement joins TRBV6-1 to TRBJ2-7; D is undetermined. Germline assignment: CDR1 MNHNS and CDR2 SASEGT. This CDR3 is built from 12 residues. Trimming took 7 bases from V and 4 from J, leaving 11 bases between them. This CDR3 reads CASKSQPYEQYF. CDR3 DNA sequence: TGTGCCAGCAAATCACAGCCTTACGAGCAGTACTTC.

This chain uses TRBV7-9 with TRBJ1-5; D not resolved. The germline CDR1 and CDR2 sequences are SEHNR and FQNEAQ (reference sequence). The CDR3 is 14 amino acids. V was shortened by 1 base and J by 6 bases, with 10 bases between the two germline ends. CDR3 sequence (DNA): TGTGCCAGCAGCTTAGTGCATCGGTGTCAGCCCCAGCATTTT. Translating it yields CASSLVHRCQPQHF. Full variable domain (outside the CDR3, taken from reference TRBV7-9 and TRBJ1-5): DTGVSQNPRHKITKRGQNVTFRCDPISEHNRLYWYRQTLGQGPEFLTYFQNEAQLEKSRLLSDRFSAERPKGSFSTLEIQRTEQGDSAMYLCASSLVHRCQPQHFGDGTRLSIL.

With regard to this clone: The same CDR3 also results from other DNA sequences found in this sample. The chain joins TRBV11-2 to TRBJ2-5; 8 bases align to TRBD2. Germline V gene data show CDR1 as SGHAT and CDR2 as FQNNGV. Unmatched junction bases numbered 7, after V lost 5 bases and J lost 5 bases. The CDR3 loop spans 14 amino acids. This CDR3 is CASSLSTGGETQYF. As DNA, the CDR3 is TGTGCCAGCAGCCTAAGTACGGGGGGGGAGACCCAGTACTTC.

This chain joins TRBV27 and TRBJ2-3; D may be TRBD2 (5 bases). The V end was cut by 8 bases, the J end by 1 base, with 10 bases between. The CDR3 spans 13 residues. Germline V gene lookup returns CDR1 MNHEY and CDR2 SMNVEV (reference sequence). Here the CDR3 reads CASGKAGTDTQYF. CDR3 nucleotides: TGTGCCAGCGGCAAAGCGGGCACAGATACGCAGTATTTT.

V is TRBV6-1 and J is TRBJ2-5; 9 positions agree with TRBD2. Trimming took 9 bases from V and 5 from J; bases not matched to a gene: 10. CDR1 and CDR2 (germline): MNHNS, SASEGT. This CDR3 comprises 14 residues. The CDR3 bases are TGTGCCAGTAAAGCGGGGGGCCGTGGGGAGACCCAGTACTTC. This encodes CASKAGGRGETQYF.

The V gene is TRBV6-6, the J gene TRBJ1-3; 9 bases map to TRBD1. Germline V gene lookup returns CDR1 MNHNY and CDR2 SVGAGI (reference sequence). The CDR3 length is 15 residues. V lost 5 bases and J lost 1; bases outside the gene matches: 3. The CDR3 DNA is TGTGCCAGCAGTCCAGGGACAGGGTCTGGAAACACCATATATTTT. Translating it yields CASSPGTGSGNTIYF.

V and J are TRBV30 and TRBJ2-3; D is ambiguous. The CDR3 length is 13 residues. V lost 3 bases and J lost 6, with 13 bases in between. Germline lookup yields CDR1 GTSNPN and CDR2 SVGIG (reference sequence). The CDR3: CAWSPVLGDTQYF. CDR3 coding DNA: TGTGCCTGGAGCCCGGTTTTGGGGGATACGCAGTATTTT.

CDR3 sequence (DNA): TGTGCCAGCAGCGTCTCAAGGAGTTCAAGAGGGGTCGTCACCGGGGAGCTGTTTTTT. It codes for CASSVSRSSRGVVTGELFF. This chain links TRBV9 with TRBJ2-2; the D gene could be TRBD1 or TRBD2 (5 bases each). Per germline, CDR1 SGDLS and CDR2 YYNGEE. The CDR3 loop spans 19 amino acids. Trimming took off 2 bases at V and 4 bases at J, with 24 bases between the two ends.

J is TRBJ1-5 and V is TRBV19; D call uncertain. The CDR3 has 16 residues. V shed 2 bases and J shed 3 bases, with 14 bases lying between them. The germline CDR1 and CDR2 sequences are LNHDA and SQIVND (reference sequence). The CDR3 protein is CASSILGGAPNQPQHF. The CDR3 DNA reads TGTGCCAGTAGTATACTCGGCGGAGCACCCAATCAGCCCCAGCATTTT.

The J gene is TRBJ1-5, the V gene TRBV27; D remains unclear. V gave up 5 bases and J gave up 0 bases, with 5 bases separating them. CDR3 length: 13 amino acids. Germline V lookup: CDR1 MNHEY, CDR2 SMNVEV (reference sequence). In DNA, the CDR3 is TGTGCCAGCAGTATGAATAGCAATCAGCCCCAGCATTTT. Translating it yields CASSMNSNQPQHF.

The rearrangement joins TRBV21-1 to TRBJ1-5. TRBV21-1 is deemed a pseudogene. CDR3 length: 14 amino acids. The CDR3 DNA follows: TGTGCCAGCAGCATATGGGGGAAGAATCAGCCCCAGCATTTT. This encodes CASSIWGKNQPQHF.

This clone has a single count. J is TRBJ2-5 and V is TRBV7-8; possible D gene TRBD2, 7 bases. The CDR3 contains 15 residues. Germline CDR1 SGHVS, CDR2 FQNEAQ. The V end was cut by 2 bases, the J end by 7 bases, with 17 bases between. The CDR3 nucleotides read TGTGCCAGCAGCTTAAACGAGGGGGGGTACCTGACCCAGTACTTC. Encoded protein: CASSLNEGGYLTQYF.

The chain couples TRBV5-1 to TRBJ1-3; D is unclear. The V gene lost 1 base and the J gene lost 4 bases, with 15 bases spanning the gap. The CDR3 extends over 16 amino acids. Germline values: CDR1 SGHRS, CDR2 YFSETQ. The CDR3 region is CASSLQDHYKGNTIYF. CDR3 bases: TGCGCCAGCAGCTTGCAGGATCACTACAAGGGAAACACCATATATTTT.

The chain carries TRBV30 and TRBJ1-3, with D possibly being TRBD1 (5 bases). The CDR3 sequence is 14 residues long. V was cut by 3 bases and J by 0 bases, with 9 bases left in between. Germline-derived CDR1 and CDR2 are GTSNPN and SVGIG (reference sequence). Written as DNA, the CDR3 is TGTGCCTGGAGGGGACGAAACTCTGGAAACACCATATATTTT. This codes for CAWRGRNSGNTIYF.

This clone is a singleton in its sample. In nucleotides, the CDR3 is TGTGCCAGCAGTTACGGGGGATCTGAAGCTTTCTTT. This gives the protein CASSYGGSEAFF. This chain connects TRBV6-5 to TRBJ1-1, with a weak D call TRBD1 (5 bases). Germline CDR1 MNHEY, CDR2 SVGAGI. V gave up 2 bases and J gave up 6 bases, with 7 bases separating them. This CDR3 spans 12 amino acids.

This rearrangement joins TRBV19 to TRBJ2-3, with TRBD1 matching over 7 bases. V was clipped by 5 bases and J by 10 bases; unmatched bases: 9. Germline CDR1 reads LNHDA; CDR2 reads SQIVND (reference sequence). The CDR3 loop spans 13 amino acids. The CDR3 nucleotides are TGTGCCAGTAGTGTGACAGGGCGGGTGTCGCAGTATTTT. Amino acid sequence: CASSVTGRVSQYF.

V gene TRBV18 combines with J gene TRBJ1-2; no firm D call. This CDR3 has 15 amino acids. V shed 3 bases and J shed 7 bases, with 18 bases lying between them. From germline, CDR1 is KGHSH and CDR2 LQKENI. CDR3 amino acids: CASSPSIDDGGGYTF. CDR3 DNA: TGTGCCAGCTCACCCTCAATTGACGATGGAGGTGGCTACACCTTC.

This chain links TRBV7-9 with TRBJ2-7; the D gene is possibly TRBD2 (5 bases). CDR3 length: 11 amino acids. Germline CDR1 reads SEHNR; CDR2 reads FQNEAQ (reference sequence). V was trimmed by 5 bases and J by 3 bases, leaving 5 bases between them. The CDR3, as DNA: TGTGCCAGCAGCCGGGACTACGAGCAGTACTTC. This gives the protein CASSRDYEQYF.

CDR3 sequence reads: CASSQDGTRRQPQHF. The CDR3 region has the DNA TGCGCCAGCAGCCAAGATGGGACCCGTCGACAGCCCCAGCATTTT. V gene TRBV4-3 combines with J gene TRBJ1-5; weak D call: TRBD1 (5 bases). The length of the CDR3 is 15 residues. V lost 0 bases, J lost 7 bases, and 13 bases lay in between. Germline CDR1 is LGHNA and CDR2 is YSLEER.

This clone has only one observation. The rearrangement uses TRBV28 and TRBJ1-2, with 9 positions matching TRBD1. J was trimmed by 8 bases and V by 1 base; bases with no gene match: 5. This CDR3 is 14 amino acids long. Germline CDR1 and CDR2: MDHEN and SYDVKM. CDR3 bases: TGTGCCAGCAGTTTATATGGGACAGGGACGGGCTACACCTTC. Its protein product is CASSLYGTGTGYTF.

V gene TRBV9 combines with J gene TRBJ1-2; D is unclear. CDR3 length: 13 amino acids. The V end was cut by 5 bases, the J end by 6 bases, with 14 bases between. The germline gives CDR1 SGDLS, CDR2 YYNGEE. Here the CDR3 reads CASRRAPSDGYTF. The CDR3, as DNA: TGTGCCAGCAGGCGAGCCCCTTCCGATGGCTACACCTTC.

V usage is TRBV5-1 and J usage is TRBJ1-6; TRBD1 is a possible D gene (6 bases). Germline loops: CDR1 SGHRS, CDR2 YFSETQ. The CDR3 runs to 13 residues. With 0 bases removed from V and 13 bases from J, the gap between germline ends came to 11 bases. In DNA, the CDR3 is TGCGCCAGCAGCTTGGACAGGGTGGATCCCCTCCACTTT. Residues: CASSLDRVDPLHF.

This clone was recorded only once. The chain joins TRBV7-9 to TRBJ2-1, with 12 bases aligning to TRBD1. The CDR3 is 16 residues long. CDR1 and CDR2 (germline): SEHNR, FQNEAQ (reference sequence). V trimming: 5 bases; J trimming: 6 bases; junction bases outside the gene matches: 8. CDR3 DNA sequence: TGTGCCAGCAGCGAGCTGGGGGACAGGGGGCTCAATGAGCAGTTCTTC. This codes for CASSELGDRGLNEQFF.

The CDR3, as DNA: TGTGCCTGGAGTGATGGGACAGGCAACTTATATGGCTACACCTTC. This encodes CAWSDGTGNLYGYTF. The chain links TRBV30 to TRBJ1-2; 8 nucleotides align to TRBD1. The CDR3 covers 15 residues. Looked up from germline, CDR1 is GTSNPN and CDR2 is SVGIG (reference sequence). The J segment lost 5 bases and the V segment lost 1 base, leaving 9 bases of the junction unmatched.